This T cell receptor beta chain was recorded in a study of blood T cell repertoires in COVID-19. For the study at large: The samples span acute and convalescent COVID-19 from the United States, Italy and Spain. The cDNA or gDNA used as material had been derived from T cells, B-cell-depleted T cells, or PBMCs.

Per the study methods: By means of reference gene primer amplification, nucleated cell counts were estimated. TCRdb keeps only in-frame clones here, not all; method: immunoSEQ multiplex PCR. The V and J calls and clone size come from that table; D and trimming were worked out from the DNA. The data show tens of thousands of clones, approximately 90% seen once. This CDR3 has 19 amino acids. The germline V gene has CDR1 SEHNR and CDR2 FQNEAQ (reference sequence). V was clipped by 4 bases and J by 0 bases; unmatched bases: 9. Specimen: peripheral blood. The receptor was derived from a man aged 60 to 75 with active or convalescent COVID-19. The chain is built from TRBV7-9 and TRBJ2-1, with 13 nucleotides matching TRBD2. Here the CDR3 reads CASSSPGTSGTISYNEQFF. For the CDR3, the DNA is TGTGCCAGCAGCTCTCCCGGGACTAGCGGGACCATCTCCTACAATGAGCAGTTCTTC.